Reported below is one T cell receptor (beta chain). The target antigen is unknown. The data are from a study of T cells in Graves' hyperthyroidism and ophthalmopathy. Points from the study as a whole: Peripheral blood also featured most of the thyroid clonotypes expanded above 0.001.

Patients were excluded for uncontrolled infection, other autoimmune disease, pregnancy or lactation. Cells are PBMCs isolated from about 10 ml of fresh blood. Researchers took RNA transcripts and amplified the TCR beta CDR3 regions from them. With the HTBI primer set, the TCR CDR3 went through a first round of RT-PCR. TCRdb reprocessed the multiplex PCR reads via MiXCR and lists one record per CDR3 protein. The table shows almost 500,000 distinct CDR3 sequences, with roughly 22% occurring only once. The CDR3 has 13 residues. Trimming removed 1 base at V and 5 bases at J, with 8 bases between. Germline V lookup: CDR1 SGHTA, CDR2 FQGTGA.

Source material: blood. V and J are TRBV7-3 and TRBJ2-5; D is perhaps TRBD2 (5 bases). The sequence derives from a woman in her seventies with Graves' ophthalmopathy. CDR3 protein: CASSLSSVETQYF. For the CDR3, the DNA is TGTGCCAGCAGCTTAAGTAGCGTGGAGACCCAGTACTTC.